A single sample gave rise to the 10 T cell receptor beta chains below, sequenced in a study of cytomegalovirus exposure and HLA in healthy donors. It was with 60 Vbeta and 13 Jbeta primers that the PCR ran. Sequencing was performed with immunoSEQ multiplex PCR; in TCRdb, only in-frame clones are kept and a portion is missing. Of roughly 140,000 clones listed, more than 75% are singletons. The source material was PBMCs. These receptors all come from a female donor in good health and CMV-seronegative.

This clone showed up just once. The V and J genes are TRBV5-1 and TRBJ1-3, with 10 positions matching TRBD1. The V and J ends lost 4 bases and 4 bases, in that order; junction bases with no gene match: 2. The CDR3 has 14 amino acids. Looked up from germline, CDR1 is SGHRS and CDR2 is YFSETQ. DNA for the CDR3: TGCGCCAGCAGCCCGGGACAGGGGGGAAACACCATATATTTT. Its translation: CASSPGQGGNTIYF.

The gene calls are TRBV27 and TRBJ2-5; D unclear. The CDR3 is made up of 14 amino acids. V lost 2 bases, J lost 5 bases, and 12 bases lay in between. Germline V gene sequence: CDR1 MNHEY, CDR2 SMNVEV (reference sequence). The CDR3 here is CASSLLPVGETQYF. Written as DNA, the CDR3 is TGTGCCAGCAGTTTACTCCCCGTCGGTGAGACCCAGTACTTC.

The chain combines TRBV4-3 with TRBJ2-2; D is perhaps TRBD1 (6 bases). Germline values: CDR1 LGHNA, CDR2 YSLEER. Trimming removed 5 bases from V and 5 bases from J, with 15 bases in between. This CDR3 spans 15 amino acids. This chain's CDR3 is CASSSTGQWTGELFF. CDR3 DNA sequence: TGCGCCAGCAGCTCAACAGGGCAATGGACCGGGGAGCTGTTTTTT.

The DNA of the CDR3 is TGTGCCAGCAGTTTATTAGCGGCAAACATTCAGTACTTC. Protein: CASSLLAANIQYF. J is TRBJ2-4 and V is TRBV28, with D possibly being TRBD2 (6 bases). CDR1 MDHEN and CDR2 SYDVKM come from the germline V gene. This CDR3 comprises 13 residues. Trimming took 1 base from V and 6 from J, leaving 7 bases between them.

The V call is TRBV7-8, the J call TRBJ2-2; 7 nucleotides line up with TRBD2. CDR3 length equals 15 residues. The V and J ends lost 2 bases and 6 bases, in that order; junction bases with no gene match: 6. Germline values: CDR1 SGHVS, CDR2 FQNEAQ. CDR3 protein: CASSLFGGSSGELFF. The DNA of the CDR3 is TGTGCCAGCAGCTTATTCGGCGGGAGTTCCGGGGAGCTGTTTTTT.

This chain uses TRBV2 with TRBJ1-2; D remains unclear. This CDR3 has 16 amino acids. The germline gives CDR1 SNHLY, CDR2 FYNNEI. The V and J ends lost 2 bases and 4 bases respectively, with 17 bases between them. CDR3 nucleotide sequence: TGTGCCAGCAGTGAAAGCAAGTCGGAGCGGGGCTATGGCTACACCTTC. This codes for CASSESKSERGYGYTF. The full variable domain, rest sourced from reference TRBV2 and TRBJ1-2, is EPEVTQTPSHQVTQMGQEVILRCVPISNHLYFYWYRQILGQKVEFLVSFYNNEISEKSEIFDDQFSVERPDGSNFTLKIRSTKLEDSAMYFCASSESKSERGYGYTFGSGTRLTVV.

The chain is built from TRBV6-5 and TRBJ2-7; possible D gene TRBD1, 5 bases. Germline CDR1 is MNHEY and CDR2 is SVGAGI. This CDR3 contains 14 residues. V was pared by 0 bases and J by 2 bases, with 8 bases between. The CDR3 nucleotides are TGTGCCAGCAGTTACTCGGGGCTAGCCTACGAGCAGTACTTC. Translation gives CASSYSGLAYEQYF.

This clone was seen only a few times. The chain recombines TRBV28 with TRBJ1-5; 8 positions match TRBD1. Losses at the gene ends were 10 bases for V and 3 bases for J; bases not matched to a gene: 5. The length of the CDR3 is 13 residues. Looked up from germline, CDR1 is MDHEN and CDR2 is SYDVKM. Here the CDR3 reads CATRDRINQPQHF. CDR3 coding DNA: TGTGCCACCCGGGACAGGATCAATCAGCCCCAGCATTTT.

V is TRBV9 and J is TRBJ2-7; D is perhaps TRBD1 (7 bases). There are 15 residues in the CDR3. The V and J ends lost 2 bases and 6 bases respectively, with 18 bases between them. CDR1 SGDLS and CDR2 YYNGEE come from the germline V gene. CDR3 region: CASSVEGTVNSEQYF. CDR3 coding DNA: TGTGCCAGCAGCGTGGAGGGGACAGTAAACTCCGAGCAGTACTTC.

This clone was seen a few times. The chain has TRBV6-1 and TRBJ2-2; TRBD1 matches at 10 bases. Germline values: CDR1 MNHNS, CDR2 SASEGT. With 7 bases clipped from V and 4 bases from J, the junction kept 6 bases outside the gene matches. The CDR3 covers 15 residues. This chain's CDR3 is CASTLDRGGTGELFF. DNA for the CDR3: TGTGCCAGCACTTTGGACAGGGGGGGCACCGGGGAGCTGTTTTTT.